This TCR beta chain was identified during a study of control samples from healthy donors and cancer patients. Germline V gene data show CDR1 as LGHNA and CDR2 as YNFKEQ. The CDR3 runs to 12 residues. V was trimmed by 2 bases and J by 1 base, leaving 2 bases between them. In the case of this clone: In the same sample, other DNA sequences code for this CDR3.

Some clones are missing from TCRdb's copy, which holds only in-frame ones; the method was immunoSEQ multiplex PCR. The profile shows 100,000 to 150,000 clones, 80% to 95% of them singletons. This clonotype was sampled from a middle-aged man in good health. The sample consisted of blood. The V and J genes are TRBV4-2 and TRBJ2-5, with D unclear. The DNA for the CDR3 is TGTGCCAGCAGCCAATCCCAAGAGACCCAGTACTTC. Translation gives CASSQSQETQYF.